These 22 T cell receptor beta chains came from one sample sequenced in a study of follicular helper T cells after annual influenza vaccination. Using immunoSEQ multiplex PCR, the repertoire was profiled, and TCRdb retains in-frame clones only, with some absent. The sample consists of 2,000 to 2,500 clones, more than 70% of them appearing once. Time point in this sample: 2015-2016 season, pre-vaccination. The sample was CXCR5+ CD38+ circulating T follicular helper cells from blood, taken on the day of influenza vaccination. Regarding subset: circulating Tfh, non-naive CD4+CXCR5+PD-1+ (ICOS+CD38+ or ICOS-CD38-). The receptors here all came from an adult who received the influenza vaccine.

The chain joins TRBV7-2 to TRBJ1-5; D perhaps matches TRBD1 (6 bases). CDR3 length: 13 amino acids. Germline-derived CDR1 and CDR2 are SGHTA and FQGNSA. The V end lost 4 bases, the J end lost 12 bases, and 16 bases lay between the germline ends. The CDR3 DNA reads TGTGCCAGCAGCTCAAACGAACAGGGAATCCAGCATTTT. Translating it yields CASSSNEQGIQHF.

The J gene is TRBJ2-7, the V gene TRBV28, with TRBD2 identical over 9 bases. Germline CDR1 MDHEN, CDR2 SYDVKM. This CDR3 is 15 amino acids long. The V gene end was trimmed by 3 bases and the J gene end by 0 bases; junction bases not matched to a gene: 3. CDR3 amino acids: CASSFASGISYEQYF. CDR3 bases: TGTGCCAGCAGTTTCGCTAGCGGGATCTCCTACGAGCAGTACTTC. Full variable domain (outside the CDR3, taken from reference TRBV28 and TRBJ2-7): DVKVTQSSRYLVKRTGEKVFLECVQDMDHENMFWYRQDPGLGLRLIYFSYDVKMKEKGDIPEGYSVSREKKERFSLILESASTNQTSMYLCASSFASGISYEQYFGPGTRLTVT.

Only a few counts were recorded for this clone. The V gene is TRBV28, the J gene TRBJ1-2; perhaps TRBD1 as D (6 bases). CDR1 and CDR2 (germline): MDHEN, SYDVKM. There are 14 residues in the CDR3. Deletions cut 5 bases from V and 13 bases from J, with 23 bases between. The CDR3 loop is CASSRRDTRRRGTF. The CDR3 DNA reads as TGTGCCAGCAGTCGCCGGGACACCAGGAGGAGGGGCACCTTC.

This sequence joins TRBV28 and TRBJ2-7; D assignment may be TRBD1 or TRBD2 (5 bases each). The ends were cut back, 5 bases at V and 1 base at J, with 15 bases in the middle. Germline V gene lookup returns CDR1 MDHEN and CDR2 SYDVKM. The CDR3 consists of 15 residues. The CDR3 region has the DNA TGTGCCAGCAGTCCCTCCGGGACGGGTTCCTACGAGCAGTACTTC. This gives the protein CASSPSGTGSYEQYF. Based on the CDR3 plus reference TRBV28 and TRBJ2-7, the full variable domain is DVKVTQSSRYLVKRTGEKVFLECVQDMDHENMFWYRQDPGLGLRLIYFSYDVKMKEKGDIPEGYSVSREKKERFSLILESASTNQTSMYLCASSPSGTGSYEQYFGPGTRLTVT.

This clone was detected only a few times. V usage is TRBV6-5 and J usage is TRBJ1-2; maybe TRBD1 (5 bases). Germline lookup yields CDR1 MNHEY and CDR2 SVGAGI. The germline V and J ends were trimmed by 7 bases and 8 bases, with 20 bases remaining between them. This CDR3 spans 14 amino acids. The CDR3 DNA sequence: TGTGCCAGCACTCAAGGGGTCTCTAGAGGAGGCTACACCTTC. Protein sequence: CASTQGVSRGGYTF.

The genes are TRBV21-1 and TRBJ1-1; the table's D call, TRBD1, has no DNA check behind it. TRBV21-1 counts as a pseudogene. The CDR3 loop spans 15 amino acids. CDR3 bases: TGTGCCAGCAGCGCCAGTCTGGGCTTGAACACTGAAGCTTTCTTT. It yields the protein CASSASLGLNTEAFF.

The chain is built from TRBV9 and TRBJ2-2; no reliable D call. V shed 0 bases and J shed 2 bases, with 11 bases lying between them. This CDR3 region has 16 residues. The germline gives CDR1 SGDLS, CDR2 YYNGEE. The CDR3 DNA reads as TGTGCCAGCAGCGTAGCGGACCGGAGAAACACCGGGGAGCTGTTTTTT. It yields the protein CASSVADRRNTGELFF.

The chain has TRBV28 and TRBJ2-3, with D possibly matching TRBD2 (5 bases). Per the germline V gene, CDR1 is MDHEN and CDR2 is SYDVKM. V was trimmed by 6 bases and J by 0 bases, leaving 7 bases between them. The CDR3 has 13 amino acids. The CDR3 coding sequence is TGTGCCAGCAGGAGGACTAGCACAGATACGCAGTATTTT. It yields the protein CASRRTSTDTQYF.

Turning to this clone: A junction boundary mismatches the germline segment, possibly from a read error. CDR3 amino acids: CASSLNTAYGQYF. DNA for the CDR3: TGTGCCAGCAGCTTAAATACAGCTTACGGGCAGTACTTC. The chain uses TRBV7-9 and TRBJ2-7; unclear D gene. CDR3 length: 13 residues. Looked up from germline, CDR1 is SEHNR and CDR2 is FQNEAQ (reference sequence).

V gene TRBV4-3 combines with J gene TRBJ1-6, with D perhaps TRBD1 (5 bases). Germline V gene data show CDR1 as LGHNA and CDR2 as YSLEER. V lost 2 bases and J lost 8, with 13 bases in between. The CDR3 loop spans 15 amino acids. The chain's CDR3 is CASSQYRDGYSPLHF. The CDR3 DNA sequence: TGCGCCAGCAGCCAATACCGGGACGGATATTCACCCCTCCACTTT.

This clone was observed a handful of times. The chain joins TRBV28 to TRBJ2-1, with 10 positions matching TRBD2. V was clipped by 4 bases and J by 6 bases; unmatched bases: 9. The germline gives CDR1 MDHEN, CDR2 SYDVKM. CDR3 size: 16 residues. CDR3 bases: TGTGCCAGCAGTTCAACCGGGACTAGCGTACTCAATGAGCAGTTCTTC. As protein: CASSSTGTSVLNEQFF.

This chain uses TRBV28 with TRBJ2-1; possible D gene TRBD2, 7 bases. Germline V CDR1 and CDR2: MDHEN, SYDVKM. Between the trimmed V and J ends, which lost 8 bases and 6 bases, there was a span of 20 bases. The CDR3 has 15 residues. CDR3 coding DNA: TGTGCCAGCGAAACGGGGGGCTCGGCCATCAATGAGCAGTTCTTC. Translated: CASETGGSAINEQFF.

The chain couples TRBV7-9 to TRBJ2-7; D unresolved. The CDR3 has 13 amino acids. Germline CDR1 and CDR2: SEHNR and FQNEAQ (reference sequence). The V end was cut by 2 bases, the J end by 4 bases, with 9 bases between. Written as DNA, the CDR3 is TGTGCCAGCAGCTTAAATACAGCTTACGAGCAGTACTTC. Protein sequence: CASSLNTAYEQYF.

V is TRBV6-1 and J is TRBJ2-5; D perhaps matches TRBD1 (7 bases). CDR1 and CDR2 from the germline V gene are MNHNS and SASEGT. With 5 bases removed from V and 1 base from J, the gap between germline ends came to 14 bases. The CDR3 runs 15 residues. CDR3 sequence reads: CASSLRRGPQETQYF. The CDR3 bases are TGTGCCAGCAGTCTCCGGAGGGGGCCCCAAGAGACCCAGTACTTC.

The chain recombines TRBV5-1 with TRBJ1-2; D unclear. The CDR3 has 16 residues. Trimming removed 3 bases from V and 3 bases from J, with 18 bases in between. Germline lookup yields CDR1 SGHRS and CDR2 YFSETQ. CDR3 protein: CASSYGQEAFDYGYTF. The CDR3 DNA is TGCGCCAGCAGCTACGGCCAGGAGGCGTTTGACTATGGCTACACCTTC.

The V and J genes are TRBV7-2 and TRBJ1-1; 9 nucleotides align to TRBD1. From germline, CDR1 is SGHTA and CDR2 FQGNSA. The CDR3 runs to 15 residues. After removal of 4 bases from V and 6 bases from J, the junction contained 9 bases not matched to a gene. CDR3 coding DNA: TGTGCCAGCAGCTGGCGTCCGGACAGGGGCCCTGAAGCTTTCTTT. This translates into CASSWRPDRGPEAFF.

This chain links TRBV5-1 with TRBJ1-4, with unresolved D. The CDR3 runs to 15 residues. Germline-derived CDR1 and CDR2 are SGHRS and YFSETQ. Trimming took off 2 bases at V and 4 bases at J, with 12 bases between the two ends. The CDR3, as DNA: TGCGCCAGCAGCTTTACCGGCCATCTTAATGAAAAACTGTTTTTT. As protein: CASSFTGHLNEKLFF.

V usage is TRBV28 and J usage is TRBJ1-3; D gene uncertain. V shed 8 bases and J shed 5 bases, with 22 bases lying between them. The length of the CDR3 is 16 residues. CDR1 MDHEN and CDR2 SYDVKM come from the germline V gene. CDR3: CASALPARDIRNTIYF. The CDR3 DNA is TGTGCCAGCGCATTGCCAGCCCGTGACATACGAAACACCATATATTTT.

V usage is TRBV7-3 and J usage is TRBJ2-2; D not resolved. V lost 3 bases, J lost 5 bases, and 4 bases lay in between. This CDR3 has 12 amino acids. CDR1 is SGHTA and CDR2 is FQGTGA in the germline V gene. The CDR3 reads CASSFDTGELFF. CDR3 nucleotides: TGTGCCAGCAGCTTTGATACCGGGGAGCTGTTTTTT.

The chain employs TRBV30 and TRBJ2-3; possibly TRBD1 for D (6 bases). Trimming took off 2 bases at V and 2 bases at J, with 11 bases between the two ends. Germline loops: CDR1 GTSNPN, CDR2 SVGIG (reference sequence). The CDR3 consists of 14 residues. CDR3 bases: TGTGCCTGGAGTCCCGGGACAAACACAGATACGCAGTATTTT. Amino acids: CAWSPGTNTDTQYF.

This clone was detected only a few times. The chain uses TRBV28 and TRBJ2-7; D may be TRBD1 (6 bases). This CDR3 contains 16 residues. V was pared by 3 bases and J by 3 bases, with 18 bases between. CDR1 and CDR2 from the germline V gene are MDHEN and SYDVKM. This chain's CDR3 is CASSLSGTTTRYEQYF. For the CDR3, the DNA is TGTGCCAGCAGTTTGTCCGGGACAACGACCCGCTACGAGCAGTACTTC.

The CDR3 protein is CASSFDTSTGELFF. The CDR3 bases are TGTGCCAGCAGCTTCGATACCTCCACCGGGGAGCTGTTTTTT. The genes are TRBV11-1 and TRBJ2-2; D gene uncertain. In germline, CDR1 is SGHAT, CDR2 FQDESV (reference sequence). V lost 3 bases and J lost 4, with 9 bases in between. The CDR3 is made up of 14 amino acids.